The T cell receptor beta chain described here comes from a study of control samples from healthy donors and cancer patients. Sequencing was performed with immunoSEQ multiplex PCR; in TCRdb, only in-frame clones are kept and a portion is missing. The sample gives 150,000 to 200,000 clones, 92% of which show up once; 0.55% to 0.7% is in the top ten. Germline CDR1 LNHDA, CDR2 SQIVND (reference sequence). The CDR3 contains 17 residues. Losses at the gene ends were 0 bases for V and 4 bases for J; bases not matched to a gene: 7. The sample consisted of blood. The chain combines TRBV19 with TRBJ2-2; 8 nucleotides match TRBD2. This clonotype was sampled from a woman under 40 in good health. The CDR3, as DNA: TGTGCCAGTAGTATAGATAAGCTAGCGGGTCGCACCGGGGAGCTGTTTTTT. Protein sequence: CASSIDKLAGRTGELFF.